These T cell receptor beta chains were read from a single sample in a study of identical twins. TCRdb processed the 5' RACE reads anew with MiXCR; each CDR3 protein has one entry. The profile shows around 1.7 million distinct CDR3 sequences, under 35% of them singletons. Sequenced: cord blood. The receptor set was obtained from a newborn girl in good health. Each CDR3 is given without its conserved first and last residue. The order of the fields is clone size, CDR3 length, V gene, CDR3 protein. Clone size is shown for a subset of rows, as once, few, many or a class of expanded clone.

few	13	TRBV28	ASSLSATRAYGYT
.	13	TRBV24-1	ATSDRDTYTDMQY
.	13	TRBV10-3	AISEGGASYNEQY
.	13	TRBV3-1	ASSPGGGFYNEQY
few	11	TRBV5-5	ASSSHNSYEQY
.	15	TRBV10-3	AISELYRVASLNEQF
few	13	TRBV28	ASSLDGPNTGELF
.	10	TRBV20-1	SARLAGSEQY
.	11	TRBV27	ASSLRGVNGYT
.	13	TRBV6-2/TRBV6-3	ASSKPGTRPYEQY
few	13	TRBV18	ASSPLRGRNQPQH
few	11	TRBV24-1	ATSDARYNEQF
.	12	TRBV4-1	AGSQELVNTEAF
few	12	TRBV20-1	SARVRAGANVLT
.	13	TRBV6-5	ASSPKGLAGDEQF
.	13	TRBV6-5	ASSRSSGSSYVQY
.	13	TRBV20-1	SARPGGQLNTEAF
.	12	TRBV7-6	ASSLSRAGSPLH
.	12	TRBV16	ASSPNQGREKLF
.	12	TRBV15	ATSRVAGTDTQY
few	14	TRBV27	ASSPTPDWMGYEQY
.	15	TRBV4-2	ASRRKRLAGVSDTQY
few	12	TRBV7-9	ASSHRTASEKLF
few	14	TRBV24-1	ATSDSTGGLDYGYT
.	14	TRBV28	ASSVLLSGPNNEQF
.	13	TRBV20-1	SANIGTSDRNEQF
few	12	TRBV5-6	ASSATGPYNEQF
few	14	TRBV6-5	ASSSISLRVSYEQY
.	12	TRBV20-1	SAMDRGRNYGYT
few	11	TRBV20-1	SARGHVNQPQH
.	15	TRBV29-1	SVDRDRGNSQWDTQY
.	17	TRBV21-1	ASSREGSGSGGSYNEQY
.	14	TRBV10-3	AITRDRGLSYNEQF
many	11	TRBV12-3/TRBV12-4	ASSPRPWETQY
few	9	TRBV11-2	ASTQVNEQY
.	12	TRBV7-9	ASSLSGGEDTQY
few	13	TRBV5-5	ASSLAGYTNEKLF
few	12	TRBV5-1	ASSTSGEDYGYT
.	12	TRBV5-4	ASSLDSRKETQY
few	14	TRBV18	ASSTPPGQGSYEQY
few	11	TRBV21-1	ASSKRQGYEQY
few	14	TRBV4-1	ASSQEGALRTDTQY
few	12	TRBV20-1	SARSGRTNNEQY
many	11	TRBV9	ASSVGGRETQY
.	12	TRBV20-1	SASYDPGGNEQF
.	16	TRBV28	ASSFPRTSGKADNEQF
few	11	TRBV7-8	ASSLSIVHEQF
.	11	TRBV15	ATSREGGRKQF
.	12	TRBV11-2	ASSPDVNTGELF
.	15	TRBV7-9	ASSLYSRSLSSYEQY
few	11	TRBV7-6	ASSVSRDNIQY
many	13	TRBV4-1	ASSHGPNGNYGYT
few	12	TRBV5-6	ASSHGWGVGEQF
.	14	TRBV4-2	ASSQETSGSQETQY
few	9	TRBV6-2/TRBV6-3	ASSYGVEQF